This T cell receptor beta chain emerged from a study of T cells in Graves' hyperthyroidism and ophthalmopathy. The ends lost 1 base at V and 7 bases at J; junction bases unmatched: 8. The CDR3 is 15 amino acids. Germline lookup yields CDR1 GTSNPN and CDR2 SVGIG (reference sequence). What was amplified from RNA transcripts were TCR beta CDR3 regions. HTBI primers were employed in a first-round RT-PCR of the TCR CDR3. One entry per CDR3 protein results from TCRdb running MiXCR on the multiplex PCR reads. Of hundreds of thousands of distinct CDR3 sequences in the sample, less than 25% were seen once. This TCR derives from a man under 40 with Graves' ophthalmopathy. Sequenced input: blood. The gene calls are TRBV30 and TRBJ1-4; 8 bases map to TRBD1. DNA for the CDR3: TGTGCCTGGAGTGAGAGACAGGGGAGTGGTGAAAAACTGTTTTTT. Protein sequence: CAWSERQGSGEKLFF.